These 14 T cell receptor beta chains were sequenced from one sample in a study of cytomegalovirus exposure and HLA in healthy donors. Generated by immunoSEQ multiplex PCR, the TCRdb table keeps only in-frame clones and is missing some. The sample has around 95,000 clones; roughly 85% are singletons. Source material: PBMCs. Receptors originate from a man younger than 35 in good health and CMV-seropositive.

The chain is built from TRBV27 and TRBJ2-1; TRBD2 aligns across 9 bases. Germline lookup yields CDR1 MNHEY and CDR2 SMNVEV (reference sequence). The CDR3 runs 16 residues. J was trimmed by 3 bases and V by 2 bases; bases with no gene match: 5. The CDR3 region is CASSLIAGAIYNEQFF. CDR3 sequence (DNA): TGTGCCAGCAGTTTAATAGCGGGAGCCATCTACAATGAGCAGTTCTTC.

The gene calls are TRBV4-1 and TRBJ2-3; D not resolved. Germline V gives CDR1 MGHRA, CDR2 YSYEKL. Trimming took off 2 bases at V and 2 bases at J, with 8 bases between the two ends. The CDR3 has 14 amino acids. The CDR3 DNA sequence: TGCGCCAGCAGCCAAAGACTTGTCACAGATACGCAGTATTTT. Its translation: CASSQRLVTDTQYF.

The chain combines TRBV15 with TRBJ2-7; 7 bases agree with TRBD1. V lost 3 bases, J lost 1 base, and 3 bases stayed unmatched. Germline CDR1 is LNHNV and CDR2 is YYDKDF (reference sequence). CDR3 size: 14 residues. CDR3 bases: TGTGCCACCAGCAGGGGACAGCTATCCTACGAGCAGTACTTC. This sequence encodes CATSRGQLSYEQYF.

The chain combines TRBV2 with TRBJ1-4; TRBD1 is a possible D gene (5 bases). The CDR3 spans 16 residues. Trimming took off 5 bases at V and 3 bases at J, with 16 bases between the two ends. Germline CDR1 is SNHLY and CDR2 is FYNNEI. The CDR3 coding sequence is TGTGCCAGCAGTCCCATGTCGACAGTGGCTAATGAAAAACTGTTTTTT. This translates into CASSPMSTVANEKLFF.

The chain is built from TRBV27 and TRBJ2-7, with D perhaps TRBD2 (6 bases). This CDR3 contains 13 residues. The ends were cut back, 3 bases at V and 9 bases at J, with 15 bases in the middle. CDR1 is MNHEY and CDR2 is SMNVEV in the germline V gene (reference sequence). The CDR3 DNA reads TGTGCCAGCAGTTTCCCGGGCGGGGAGGTGCAGTACTTC. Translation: CASSFPGGEVQYF.

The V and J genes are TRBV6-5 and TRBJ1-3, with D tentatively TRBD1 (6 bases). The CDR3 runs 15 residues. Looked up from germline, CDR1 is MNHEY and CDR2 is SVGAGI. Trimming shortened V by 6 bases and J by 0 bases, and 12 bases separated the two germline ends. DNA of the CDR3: TGTGCCAGCAGATCGATGGACAGCTCTGGAAACACCATATATTTT. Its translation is CASRSMDSSGNTIYF.

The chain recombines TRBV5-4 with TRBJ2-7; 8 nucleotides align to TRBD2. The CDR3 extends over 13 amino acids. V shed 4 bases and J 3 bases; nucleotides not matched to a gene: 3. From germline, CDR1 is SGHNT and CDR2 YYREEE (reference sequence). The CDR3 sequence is CASSGREGYEQYF. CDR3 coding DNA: TGTGCCAGCAGCGGACGGGAGGGCTACGAGCAGTACTTC.

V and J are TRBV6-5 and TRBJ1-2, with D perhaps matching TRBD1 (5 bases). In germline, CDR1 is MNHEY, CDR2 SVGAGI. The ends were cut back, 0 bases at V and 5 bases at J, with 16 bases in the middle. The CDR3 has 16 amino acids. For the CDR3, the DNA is TGTGCCAGCAGTTACTCAAGTCCAGGGATCGGGTATGGCTACACCTTC. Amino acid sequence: CASSYSSPGIGYGYTF.

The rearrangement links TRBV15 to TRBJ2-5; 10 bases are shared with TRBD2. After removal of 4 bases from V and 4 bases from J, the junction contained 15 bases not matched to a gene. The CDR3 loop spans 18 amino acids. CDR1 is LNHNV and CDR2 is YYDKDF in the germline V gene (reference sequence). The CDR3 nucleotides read TGTGCCACCAGCACCGGTGGGAGGTCTAGCGGGAGCAGAGAGACCCAGTACTTC. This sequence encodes CATSTGGRSSGSRETQYF.

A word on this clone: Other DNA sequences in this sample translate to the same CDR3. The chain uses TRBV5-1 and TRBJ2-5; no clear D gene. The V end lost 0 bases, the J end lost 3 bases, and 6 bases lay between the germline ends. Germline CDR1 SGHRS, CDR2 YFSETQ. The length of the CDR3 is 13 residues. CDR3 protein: CASSLGLEETQYF. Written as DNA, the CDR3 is TGCGCCAGCAGCTTGGGACTTGAAGAGACCCAGTACTTC.

Here the CDR3 DNA reads TGTGCCAGCAGCTCCCTACCTGGACAGGGGAGCACAGATACGCAGTATTTT. Protein sequence: CASSSLPGQGSTDTQYF. The chain has TRBV11-1 and TRBJ2-3; 9 bases agree with TRBD1. This CDR3 has 17 amino acids. The germline V gene has CDR1 SGHAT and CDR2 FQDESV (reference sequence). J lost 0 bases, V lost 4 bases, and 8 bases had no gene match. Full variable domain (missing parts from reference TRBV11-1 and TRBJ2-3): EAEVAQSPRYKITEKSQAVAFWCDPISGHATLYWYRQILGQGPELLVQFQDESVVDDSQLPKDRFSAERLKGVDSTLKIQPAELGDSAMYLCASSSLPGQGSTDTQYFGPGTRLTVL.

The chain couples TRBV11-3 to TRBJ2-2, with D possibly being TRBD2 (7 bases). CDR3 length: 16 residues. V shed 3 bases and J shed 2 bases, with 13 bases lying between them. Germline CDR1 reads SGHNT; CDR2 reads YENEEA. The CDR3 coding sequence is TGTGCCAGCAGCTTCGGCGGGGGCGTAAACACCGGGGAGCTGTTTTTT. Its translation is CASSFGGGVNTGELFF.

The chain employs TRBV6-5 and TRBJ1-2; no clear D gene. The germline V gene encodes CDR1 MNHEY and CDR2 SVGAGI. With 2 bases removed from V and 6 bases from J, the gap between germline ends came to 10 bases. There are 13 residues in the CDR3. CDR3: CASSYNGVDGYTF. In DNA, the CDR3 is TGTGCCAGCAGTTACAACGGGGTTGATGGCTACACCTTC.

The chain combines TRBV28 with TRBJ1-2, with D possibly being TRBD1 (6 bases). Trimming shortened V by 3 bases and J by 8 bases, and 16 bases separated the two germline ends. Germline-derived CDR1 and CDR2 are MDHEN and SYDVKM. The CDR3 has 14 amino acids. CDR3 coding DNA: TGTGCCAGCAGTTTTGTCAGGGGACCCGACGGCTACACCTTC. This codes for CASSFVRGPDGYTF.